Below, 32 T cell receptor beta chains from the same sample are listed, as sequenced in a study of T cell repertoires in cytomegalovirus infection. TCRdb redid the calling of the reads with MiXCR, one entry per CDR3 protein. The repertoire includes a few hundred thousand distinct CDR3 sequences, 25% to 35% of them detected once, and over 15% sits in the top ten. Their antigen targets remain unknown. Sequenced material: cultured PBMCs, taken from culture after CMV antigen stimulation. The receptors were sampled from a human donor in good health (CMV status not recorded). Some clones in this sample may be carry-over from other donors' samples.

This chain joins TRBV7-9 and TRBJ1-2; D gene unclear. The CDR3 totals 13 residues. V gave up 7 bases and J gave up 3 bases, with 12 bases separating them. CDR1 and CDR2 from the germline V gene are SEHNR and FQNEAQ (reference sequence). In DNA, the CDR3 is TGTGCCAGCAACCCGGTGGAGGACTATGGCTACACCTTC. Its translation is CASNPVEDYGYTF.

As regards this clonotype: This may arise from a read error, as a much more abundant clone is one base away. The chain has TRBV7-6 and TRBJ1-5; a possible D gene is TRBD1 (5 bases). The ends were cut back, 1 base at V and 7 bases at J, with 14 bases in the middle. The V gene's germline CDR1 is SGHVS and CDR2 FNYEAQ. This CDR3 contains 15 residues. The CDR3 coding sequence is TGTGCCAGCAGCTTAGGACAGAGGGTTGGACAGCCCCAGCATTTT. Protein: CASSLGQRVGQPQHF.

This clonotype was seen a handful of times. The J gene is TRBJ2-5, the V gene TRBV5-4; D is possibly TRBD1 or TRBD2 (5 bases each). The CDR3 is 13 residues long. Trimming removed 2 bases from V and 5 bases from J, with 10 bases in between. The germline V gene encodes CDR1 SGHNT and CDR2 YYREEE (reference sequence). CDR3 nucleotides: TGTGCCAGCAGCTTAACAGAGGGGGAGACCCAGTACTTC. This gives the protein CASSLTEGETQYF.

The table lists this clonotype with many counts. CDR3 protein: CASSFALGTEAFF. DNA for the CDR3: TGTGCCAGCAGCTTTGCCCTCGGGACCGAAGCTTTCTTT. The chain carries TRBV7-2 and TRBJ1-1, with D perhaps TRBD1 (5 bases). V shed 3 bases and J shed 8 bases, with 13 bases lying between them. This CDR3 comprises 13 residues. Germline-derived CDR1 and CDR2 are SGHTA and FQGNSA.

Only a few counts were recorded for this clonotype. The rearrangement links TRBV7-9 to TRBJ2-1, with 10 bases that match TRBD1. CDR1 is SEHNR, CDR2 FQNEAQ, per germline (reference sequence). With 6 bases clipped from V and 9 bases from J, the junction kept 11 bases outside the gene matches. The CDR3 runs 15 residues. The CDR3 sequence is CASSSPGQGKGEQFF. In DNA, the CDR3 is TGTGCCAGCAGTTCTCCGGGACAGGGGAAGGGTGAGCAGTTCTTC.

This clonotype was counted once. CDR3 protein: CASSPRGDSPLHF. As DNA, the CDR3 is TGTGCCAGTAGTCCGAGGGGGGATTCACCCCTCCACTTT. The rearrangement joins TRBV19 to TRBJ1-6; D perhaps matches TRBD1 (6 bases). The V and J ends lost 5 bases and 8 bases respectively, with 10 bases between them. CDR1 is LNHDA and CDR2 is SQIVND in the germline V gene (reference sequence). The CDR3 has 13 amino acids.

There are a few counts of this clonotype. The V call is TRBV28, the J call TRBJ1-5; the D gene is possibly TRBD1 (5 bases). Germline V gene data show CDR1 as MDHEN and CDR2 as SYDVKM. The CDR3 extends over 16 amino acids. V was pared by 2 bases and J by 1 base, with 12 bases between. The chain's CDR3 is CASSLTGGGSNQPQHF. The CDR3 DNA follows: TGTGCCAGCAGTTTAACGGGGGGGGGGAGCAATCAGCCCCAGCATTTT. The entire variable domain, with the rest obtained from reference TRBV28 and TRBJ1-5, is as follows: DVKVTQSSRYLVKRTGEKVFLECVQDMDHENMFWYRQDPGLGLRLIYFSYDVKMKEKGDIPEGYSVSREKKERFSLILESASTNQTSMYLCASSLTGGGSNQPQHFGDGTRLSIL.

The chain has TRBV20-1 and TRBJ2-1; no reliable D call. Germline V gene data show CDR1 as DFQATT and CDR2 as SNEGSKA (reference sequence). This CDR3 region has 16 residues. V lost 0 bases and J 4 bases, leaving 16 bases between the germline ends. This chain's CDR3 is CSARELALNVYNEQFF. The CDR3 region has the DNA TGCAGTGCTAGAGAATTGGCCCTGAACGTGTACAATGAGCAGTTCTTC.

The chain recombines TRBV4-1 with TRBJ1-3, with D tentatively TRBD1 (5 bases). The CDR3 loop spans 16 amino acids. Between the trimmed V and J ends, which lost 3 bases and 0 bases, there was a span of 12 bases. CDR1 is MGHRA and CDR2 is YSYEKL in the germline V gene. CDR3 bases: TGCGCCAGCAGCCATATGACGGGGGACTCTGGAAACACCATATATTTT. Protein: CASSHMTGDSGNTIYF.

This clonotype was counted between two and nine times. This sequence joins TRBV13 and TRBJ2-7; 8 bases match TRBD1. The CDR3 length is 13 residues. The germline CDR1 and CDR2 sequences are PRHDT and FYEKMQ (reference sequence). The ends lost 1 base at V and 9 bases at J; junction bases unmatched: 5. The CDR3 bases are TGTGCCAGCAGCTTAGCAGGGGGCAGAGGGCAGTACTTC. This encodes CASSLAGGRGQYF. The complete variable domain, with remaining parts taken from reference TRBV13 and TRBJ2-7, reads AAGVIQSPRHLIKEKRETATLKCYPIPRHDTVYWYQQGPGQDPQFLISFYEKMQSDKGSIPDRFSAQQFSDYHSELNMSSLELGDSALYFCASSLAGGRGQYFGPGTRLTVT.

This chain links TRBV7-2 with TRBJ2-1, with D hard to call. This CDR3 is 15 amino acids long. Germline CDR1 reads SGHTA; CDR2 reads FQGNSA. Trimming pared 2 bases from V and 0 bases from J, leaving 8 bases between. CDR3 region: CASSLLPSSYNEQFF. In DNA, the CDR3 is TGTGCCAGCAGCTTACTCCCGAGCTCCTACAATGAGCAGTTCTTC.

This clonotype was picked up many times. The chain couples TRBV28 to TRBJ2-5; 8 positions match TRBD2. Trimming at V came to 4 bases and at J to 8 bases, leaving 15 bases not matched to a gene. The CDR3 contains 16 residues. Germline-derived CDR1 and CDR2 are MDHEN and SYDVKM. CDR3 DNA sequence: TGTGCCAGCAGTTCCCACCCTAGCGGGTCCCCACGTACCCAGTACTTC. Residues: CASSSHPSGSPRTQYF.

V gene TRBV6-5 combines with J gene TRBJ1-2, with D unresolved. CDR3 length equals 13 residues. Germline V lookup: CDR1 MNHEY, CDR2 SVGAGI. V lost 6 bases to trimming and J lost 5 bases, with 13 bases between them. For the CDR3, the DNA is TGTGCCAGCAGATCCGCGCCTTATTATGGCTACACCTTC. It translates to CASRSAPYYGYTF.

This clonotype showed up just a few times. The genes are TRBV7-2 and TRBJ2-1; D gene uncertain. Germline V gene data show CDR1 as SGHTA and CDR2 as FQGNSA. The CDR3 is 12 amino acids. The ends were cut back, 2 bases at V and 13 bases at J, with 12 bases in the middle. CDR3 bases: TGTGCCAGCAGCTTAATGATTGGAGCTCAGTTCTTC. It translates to CASSLMIGAQFF. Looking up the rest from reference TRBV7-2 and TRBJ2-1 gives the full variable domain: GAGVSQSPSNKVTEKGKDVELRCDPISGHTALYWYRQSLGQGLEFLIYFQGNSAPDKSGLPSDRFSAERTGGSVSTLTIQRTQQEDSAVYLCASSLMIGAQFFGPGTRLTVL.

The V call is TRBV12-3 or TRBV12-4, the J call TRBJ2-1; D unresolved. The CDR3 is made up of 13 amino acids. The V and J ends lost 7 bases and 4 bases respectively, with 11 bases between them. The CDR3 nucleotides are TGTGCCAGCACCCCTAACGGATACAATGAGCAGTTCTTC. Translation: CASTPNGYNEQFF.

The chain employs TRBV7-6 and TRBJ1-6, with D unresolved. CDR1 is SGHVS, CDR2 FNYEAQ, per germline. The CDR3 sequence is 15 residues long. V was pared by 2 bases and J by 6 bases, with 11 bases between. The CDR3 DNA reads TGTGCCAGCAGCTTATCAAACAACGCTAATTCACCCCTCCACTTT. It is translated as CASSLSNNANSPLHF.

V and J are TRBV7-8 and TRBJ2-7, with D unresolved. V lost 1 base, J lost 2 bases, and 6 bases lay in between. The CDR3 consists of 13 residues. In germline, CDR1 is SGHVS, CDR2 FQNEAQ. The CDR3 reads CASSLDPTYEQYF. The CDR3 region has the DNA TGTGCCAGCAGCTTAGACCCTACCTACGAGCAGTACTTC.

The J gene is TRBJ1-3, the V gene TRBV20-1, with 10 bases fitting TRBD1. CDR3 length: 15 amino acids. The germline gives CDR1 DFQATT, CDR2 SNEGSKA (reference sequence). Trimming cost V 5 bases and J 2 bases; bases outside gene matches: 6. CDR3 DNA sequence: TGCAGTGCTGGCCTGGGGACAGGGGCTGGAAACACCATATATTTT. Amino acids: CSAGLGTGAGNTIYF.

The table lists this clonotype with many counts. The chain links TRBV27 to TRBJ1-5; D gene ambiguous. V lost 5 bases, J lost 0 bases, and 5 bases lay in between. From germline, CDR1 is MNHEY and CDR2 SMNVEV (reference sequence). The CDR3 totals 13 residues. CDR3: CASSVNSNQPQHF. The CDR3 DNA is TGTGCCAGCAGTGTAAATAGCAATCAGCCCCAGCATTTT.

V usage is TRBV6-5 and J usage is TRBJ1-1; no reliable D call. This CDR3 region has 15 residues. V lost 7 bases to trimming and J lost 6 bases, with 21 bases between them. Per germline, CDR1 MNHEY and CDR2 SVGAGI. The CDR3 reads CASTPSPAPNPEAFF. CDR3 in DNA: TGTGCCAGCACCCCCAGCCCGGCGCCGAATCCTGAAGCTTTCTTT.

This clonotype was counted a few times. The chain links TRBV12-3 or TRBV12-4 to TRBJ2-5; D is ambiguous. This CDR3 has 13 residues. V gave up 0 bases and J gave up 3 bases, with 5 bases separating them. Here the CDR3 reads CASSLAVEETQYF. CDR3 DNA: TGTGCCAGCAGTTTAGCGGTGGAAGAGACCCAGTACTTC.

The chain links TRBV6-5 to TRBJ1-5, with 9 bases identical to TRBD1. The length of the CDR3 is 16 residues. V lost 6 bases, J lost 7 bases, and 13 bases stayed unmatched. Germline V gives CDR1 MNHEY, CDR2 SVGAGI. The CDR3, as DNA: TGTGCCAGCAGACAGGGGGCAACCCCGGGACCCCAGCCCCAGCATTTT. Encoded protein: CASRQGATPGPQPQHF.

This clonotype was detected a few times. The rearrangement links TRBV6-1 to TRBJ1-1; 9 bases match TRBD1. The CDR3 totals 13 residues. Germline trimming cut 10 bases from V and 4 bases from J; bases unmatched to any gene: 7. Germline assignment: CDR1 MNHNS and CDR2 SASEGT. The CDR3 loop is CATRGQGFTEAFF. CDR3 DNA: TGTGCCACCAGAGGACAGGGGTTCACTGAAGCTTTCTTT.

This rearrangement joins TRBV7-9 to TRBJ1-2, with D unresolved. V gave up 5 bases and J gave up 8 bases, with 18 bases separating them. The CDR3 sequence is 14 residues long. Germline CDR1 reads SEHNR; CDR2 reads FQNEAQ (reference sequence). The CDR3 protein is CASSPLSRLGGYTF. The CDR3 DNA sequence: TGTGCCAGCAGCCCTCTCTCCCGGTTAGGCGGCTACACCTTC.

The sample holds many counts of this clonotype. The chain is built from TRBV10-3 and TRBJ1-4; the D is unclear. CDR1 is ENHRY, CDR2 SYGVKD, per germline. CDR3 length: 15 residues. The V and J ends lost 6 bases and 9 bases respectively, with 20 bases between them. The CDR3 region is CAISSDAGRNQKLFF. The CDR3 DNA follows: TGTGCCATCAGCTCGGACGCGGGTCGGAATCAAAAACTGTTTTTT.

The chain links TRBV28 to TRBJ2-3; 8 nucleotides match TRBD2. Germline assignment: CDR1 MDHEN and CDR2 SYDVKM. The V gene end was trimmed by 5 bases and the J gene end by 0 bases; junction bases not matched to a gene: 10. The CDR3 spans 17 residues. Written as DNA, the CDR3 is TGTGCCAGCAGTCCACCGTCGGGGGGGGGGAGCACAGATACGCAGTATTTT. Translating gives CASSPPSGGGSTDTQYF.

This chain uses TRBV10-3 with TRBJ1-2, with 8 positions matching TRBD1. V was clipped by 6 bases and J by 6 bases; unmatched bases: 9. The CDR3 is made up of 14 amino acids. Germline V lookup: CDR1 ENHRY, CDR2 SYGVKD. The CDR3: CAISRQGAGDGYTF. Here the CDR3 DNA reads TGTGCCATCAGCCGGCAGGGGGCCGGGGATGGCTACACCTTC.

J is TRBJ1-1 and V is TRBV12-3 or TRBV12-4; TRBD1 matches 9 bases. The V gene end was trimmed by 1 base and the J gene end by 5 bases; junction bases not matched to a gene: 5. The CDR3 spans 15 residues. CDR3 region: CASSLVRDRETEAFF. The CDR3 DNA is TGTGCCAGCAGTTTAGTCCGGGACAGGGAGACTGAAGCTTTCTTT.

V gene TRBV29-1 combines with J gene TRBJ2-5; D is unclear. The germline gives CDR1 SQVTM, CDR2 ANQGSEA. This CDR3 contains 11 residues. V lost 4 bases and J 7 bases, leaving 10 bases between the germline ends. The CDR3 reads CSVGDEGTQYF. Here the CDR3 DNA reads TGCAGCGTTGGTGACGAAGGGACCCAGTACTTC.

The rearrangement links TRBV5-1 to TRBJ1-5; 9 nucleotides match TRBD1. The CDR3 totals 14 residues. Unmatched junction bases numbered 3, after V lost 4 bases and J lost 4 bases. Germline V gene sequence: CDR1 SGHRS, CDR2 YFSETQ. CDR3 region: CASSQGQGNQPQHF. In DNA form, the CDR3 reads TGCGCCAGCAGCCAGGGACAGGGAAATCAGCCCCAGCATTTT.

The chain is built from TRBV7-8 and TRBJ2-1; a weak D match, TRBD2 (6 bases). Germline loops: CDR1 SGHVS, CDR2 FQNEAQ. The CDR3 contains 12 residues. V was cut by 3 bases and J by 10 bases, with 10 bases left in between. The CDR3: CASSFLRGEQFF. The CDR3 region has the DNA TGTGCCAGCAGCTTTTTACGGGGGGAGCAGTTCTTC.

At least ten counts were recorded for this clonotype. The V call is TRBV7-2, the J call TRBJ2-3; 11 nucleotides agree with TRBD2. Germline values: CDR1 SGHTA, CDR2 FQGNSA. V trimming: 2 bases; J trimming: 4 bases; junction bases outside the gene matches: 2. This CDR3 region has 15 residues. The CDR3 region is CASSLLAGGADTQYF. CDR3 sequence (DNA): TGTGCCAGCAGCTTACTAGCGGGGGGAGCAGATACGCAGTATTTT.